Listed here are 26 T cell receptor beta chains from one sample, sequenced in a study of cytomegalovirus exposure and HLA in healthy donors. The PCR contained 60 Vbeta and 13 Jbeta primers. Profiling relied on immunoSEQ multiplex PCR, and the TCRdb table lists in-frame clones only, not all of them. The repertoire consists of 110,000 to 150,000 clones, with roughly 9.8% occurring once and the leading ten covering under 2%. The sample consisted of PBMCs. The receptors shown here come from a middle-aged man in good health and CMV-seronegative.

This clone has just a few counts. The chain combines TRBV4-2 with TRBJ1-1; perhaps TRBD1 as D (6 bases). The CDR3 has 15 amino acids. Germline values: CDR1 LGHNA, CDR2 YNFKEQ. Trimming took off 0 bases at V and 5 bases at J, with 13 bases between the two ends. CDR3 bases: TGTGCCAGCAGCCAAGATGCGGGGGCGAATACTGAAGCTTTCTTT. Its protein product is CASSQDAGANTEAFF.

This chain links TRBV7-6 with TRBJ2-1, with 16 bases that match TRBD2. J was trimmed by 7 bases and V by 1 base; bases with no gene match: 1. The CDR3 runs to 16 residues. From germline, CDR1 is SGHVS and CDR2 FNYEAQ. Written as DNA, the CDR3 is TGTGCCAGCAGCTTAGAGGGACTAGCGGGAGGGAATGAGCAGTTCTTC. Encoded protein: CASSLEGLAGGNEQFF.

The chain has TRBV10-3 and TRBJ2-2; the match to TRBD2 covers 8 bases. This CDR3 spans 15 amino acids. Germline V lookup: CDR1 ENHRY, CDR2 SYGVKD. V trimming: 10 bases; J trimming: 4 bases; junction bases outside the gene matches: 11. CDR3 in amino acids: CATRVGLGGTGELFF. In DNA form, the CDR3 reads TGTGCCACTAGGGTGGGACTAGGCGGCACCGGGGAGCTGTTTTTT.

The rearrangement joins TRBV30 to TRBJ1-2; the D gene is possibly TRBD1 (5 bases). The germline CDR1 and CDR2 sequences are GTSNPN and SVGIG (reference sequence). This CDR3 is 12 amino acids long. V shed 6 bases and J shed 3 bases, with 11 bases lying between them. As DNA, the CDR3 is TGTGCCTGTGACAGACCTGACTATGGCTACACCTTC. This codes for CACDRPDYGYTF.

The chain recombines TRBV19 with TRBJ1-5, with 10 bases lining up with TRBD1. Per the germline V gene, CDR1 is LNHDA and CDR2 is SQIVND (reference sequence). The CDR3 consists of 17 residues. V dropped 6 bases and J dropped 2; count of bases not matched to a gene: 10. CDR3 protein: CASRDRGRGGGNQPQHF. CDR3 bases: TGTGCCAGTAGAGACAGGGGGCGGGGAGGAGGCAATCAGCCCCAGCATTTT.

V gene TRBV7-2 combines with J gene TRBJ1-3; D gene ambiguous. The germline CDR1 and CDR2 sequences are SGHTA and FQGNSA. This CDR3 has 17 residues. Deletions cut 0 bases from V and 0 bases from J, with 12 bases between. The CDR3 loop reads CASSLAFDTYSGNTIYF. CDR3 coding DNA: TGTGCCAGCAGCTTAGCGTTCGACACCTACTCTGGAAACACCATATATTTT.

V is TRBV19 and J is TRBJ2-2, with a weak D call TRBD1 (5 bases). Germline values: CDR1 LNHDA, CDR2 SQIVND (reference sequence). The germline V and J ends were trimmed by 10 bases and 5 bases, with 17 bases remaining between them. The CDR3 covers 14 residues. As DNA, the CDR3 is TGTGCCACCCCAGGGTCCCCTGGGACCGGGGAGCTGTTTTTT. This translates into CATPGSPGTGELFF.

This clone has only a few counts. V and J are TRBV11-3 and TRBJ2-3, with D maybe TRBD1 (6 bases). Trimming took 5 bases from V and 0 from J, leaving 12 bases between them. The CDR3 totals 15 residues. The germline gives CDR1 SGHNT, CDR2 YENEEA. The CDR3 coding sequence is TGTGCCAGCAGCCCGGACAGCTCTAGCACAGATACGCAGTATTTT. Residues: CASSPDSSSTDTQYF.

Only a few counts were recorded for this clone. V usage is TRBV7-9 and J usage is TRBJ1-5, with D possibly matching TRBD1 (5 bases). Germline loops: CDR1 SEHNR, CDR2 FQNEAQ (reference sequence). CDR3 size: 16 residues. Trimming removed 3 bases from V and 7 bases from J, with 19 bases in between. The CDR3 spells CASSLTAGTPNQPQHF. In DNA form, the CDR3 reads TGTGCCAGCAGCTTGACAGCCGGCACCCCAAACCAGCCCCAGCATTTT. The complete variable domain, with remaining parts taken from reference TRBV7-9 and TRBJ1-5, reads DTGVSQNPRHKITKRGQNVTFRCDPISEHNRLYWYRQTLGQGPEFLTYFQNEAQLEKSRLLSDRFSAERPKGSFSTLEIQRTEQGDSAMYLCASSLTAGTPNQPQHFGDGTRLSIL.

This clone has only a few counts. The CDR3 sequence is CAWTRYTDTQYF. The CDR3 DNA reads TGTGCCTGGACCCGGTACACAGATACGCAGTATTTT. The rearrangement links TRBV30 to TRBJ2-3; D call uncertain. The CDR3 consists of 12 residues. Between the trimmed V and J ends, which lost 4 bases and 2 bases, there was a span of 7 bases. Germline V lookup: CDR1 GTSNPN, CDR2 SVGIG (reference sequence).

On this clone: Compared with germline, one end of the junction differs, possibly owing to a read error. The V gene is TRBV7-3, the J gene TRBJ2-1; a possible D gene is TRBD2 (6 bases). Germline V gives CDR1 SGHTA, CDR2 FQGTGA. This CDR3 comprises 15 residues. The CDR3 DNA sequence: TGTGCCAGCAGCTTATCACTAGCTGCCTACGATGAGCAGTTCTTC. Translating gives CASSLSLAAYDEQFF.

V usage is TRBV6-1 and J usage is TRBJ2-1; perhaps TRBD1 as D (5 bases). Trimming stripped 5 bases from V and 4 bases from J, with 9 bases between. The CDR3 consists of 13 residues. Germline V gene lookup returns CDR1 MNHNS and CDR2 SASEGT. The CDR3 spells CASSTGEYNEQFF. The CDR3 DNA reads as TGTGCCAGCAGTACAGGAGAATACAATGAGCAGTTCTTC.

This chain uses TRBV2 with TRBJ1-4, with TRBD1 matching over 7 bases. The germline gives CDR1 SNHLY, CDR2 FYNNEI. The CDR3 runs to 16 residues. V gave up 0 bases and J gave up 8 bases; unmatched junction bases: 9. For the CDR3, the DNA is TGTGCCAGCAGTGAAGCGTTCCAGGGGGTCGTAGAAAAACTGTTTTTT. Residues: CASSEAFQGVVEKLFF.

The sample holds a few counts of this clone. V and J are TRBV7-6 and TRBJ2-1, with TRBD2 matching 10 bases. The V gene end was trimmed by 3 bases and the J gene end by 9 bases; junction bases not matched to a gene: 8. The CDR3 length is 15 residues. CDR1 and CDR2 (germline): SGHVS, FNYEAQ. The CDR3 region is CASSFPGLATGEQFF. The CDR3 DNA reads TGTGCCAGCAGCTTCCCGGGACTAGCGACGGGTGAGCAGTTCTTC. The full variable domain, in which reference TRBV7-6 and TRBJ2-1 provide the parts outside the CDR3, is GAGVSQSPRYKVTKRGQDVALRCDPISGHVSLYWYRQALGQGPEFLTYFNYEAQQDKSGLPNDRFSAERPEGSISTLTIQRTEQRDSAMYRCASSFPGLATGEQFFGPGTRLTVL.

The chain joins TRBV30 to TRBJ1-5; D is perhaps TRBD1 (6 bases). V lost 3 bases and J 4 bases, leaving 10 bases between the germline ends. The CDR3 extends over 13 amino acids. Germline CDR1 GTSNPN, CDR2 SVGIG (reference sequence). For the CDR3, the DNA is TGTGCCTGGAGAGGACAGCGTAATCAGCCCCAGCATTTT. Translating it yields CAWRGQRNQPQHF.

This clone turned up a few times. The genes are TRBV29-1 and TRBJ2-7, with 9 bases aligning to TRBD1. With 7 bases clipped from V and 5 bases from J, the junction kept 12 bases outside the gene matches. Per the germline V gene, CDR1 is SQVTM and CDR2 is ANQGSEA. The CDR3 consists of 14 residues. The CDR3 loop is CSARDRDKGHEQYF. For the CDR3, the DNA is TGCAGCGCCCGGGACAGGGACAAGGGCCACGAGCAGTACTTC.

J is TRBJ2-1 and V is TRBV7-3, with 7 nucleotides matching TRBD2. After removal of 5 bases from V and 5 bases from J, the junction contained 9 bases not matched to a gene. The CDR3 sequence is 15 residues long. CDR1 and CDR2 (germline): SGHTA, FQGTGA. The CDR3 loop reads CASSLGASGNNEQFF. The DNA for the CDR3 is TGTGCCAGCAGCCTTGGGGCTAGCGGCAACAATGAGCAGTTCTTC.

This chain uses TRBV7-6 with TRBJ1-2; unclear D gene. This CDR3 region has 14 residues. Trimming took 5 bases from V and 7 from J, leaving 17 bases between them. Germline CDR1 reads SGHVS; CDR2 reads FNYEAQ. For the CDR3, the DNA is TGTGCCAGCAGCCCAGCGGTGGGTCTCCGTGGCTACACCTTC. Translation: CASSPAVGLRGYTF.

In nucleotides, the CDR3 is TGTGCCAGCAGCCAAGAGGAGGGTAACTCTGGAAACACCATATATTTT. It specifies CASSQEEGNSGNTIYF. This sequence joins TRBV4-2 and TRBJ1-3; D is uncertain. V was pared by 0 bases and J by 0 bases, with 9 bases between. The CDR3 is made up of 16 amino acids. Per germline, CDR1 LGHNA and CDR2 YNFKEQ.

This sequence joins TRBV28 and TRBJ1-3; D is undetermined. This CDR3 has 11 amino acids. V shed 10 bases and J shed 6 bases, with 10 bases lying between them. From germline, CDR1 is MDHEN and CDR2 SYDVKM. As DNA, the CDR3 is TGTGCCACCCAGCGGGTAAACACCATATATTTT. Translated: CATQRVNTIYF.

Only a few counts were recorded for this clone. The V gene is TRBV19, the J gene TRBJ1-6; TRBD1 might be the D (6 bases). Germline V gene sequence: CDR1 LNHDA, CDR2 SQIVND (reference sequence). Trimming shortened V by 4 bases and J by 10 bases, and 11 bases separated the two germline ends. This CDR3 region has 13 residues. The CDR3 spells CASSTGAGSPLHF. The CDR3 DNA sequence: TGTGCCAGTAGTACAGGGGCAGGATCACCCCTCCACTTT. The full variable domain, rest sourced from reference TRBV19 and TRBJ1-6, is DGGITQSPKYLFRKEGQNVTLSCEQNLNHDAMYWYRQDPGQGLRLIYYSQIVNDFQKGDIAEGYSVSREKKESFPLTVTSAQKNPTAFYLCASSTGAGSPLHFGNGTRLTVT.

In its sample, this clone was seen a few times. The chain employs TRBV15 and TRBJ1-5, with D perhaps matching TRBD1 (5 bases). Per the germline V gene, CDR1 is LNHNV and CDR2 is YYDKDF (reference sequence). Trimming left V 7 bases short and J 3 bases short, with 10 bases between. This CDR3 comprises 13 residues. In DNA form, the CDR3 reads TGTGCCACCAAAGGGGCCCTCAATCAGCCCCAGCATTTT. It specifies CATKGALNQPQHF.

This clone showed up just a few times. V is TRBV5-1 and J is TRBJ1-2, with D possibly matching TRBD1 (6 bases). Trimming took 2 bases from V and 2 from J, leaving 13 bases between them. Germline CDR1 SGHRS, CDR2 YFSETQ. The CDR3 is 15 residues long. The CDR3 sequence is CASSLGGQLNYGYTF. The CDR3 DNA sequence: TGCGCCAGCAGCTTAGGAGGACAGCTCAACTATGGCTACACCTTC. The full variable domain, rest sourced from reference TRBV5-1 and TRBJ1-2, is KAGVTQTPRYLIKTRGQQVTLSCSPISGHRSVSWYQQTPGQGLQFLFEYFSETQRNKGNFPGRFSGRQFSNSRSEMNVSTLELGDSALYLCASSLGGQLNYGYTFGSGTRLTVV.

Details on this clone: Within the sample, other DNA sequences also encode this same CDR3. The chain has TRBV29-1 and TRBJ2-7; the D gene is possibly TRBD1 (5 bases). CDR1 is SQVTM and CDR2 is ANQGSEA in the germline V gene. The CDR3 covers 13 residues. V was pared by 1 base and J by 4 bases, with 11 bases between. The CDR3 DNA reads TGCAGCGTTGAAGGGGAAGGACAATACGAGCAGTACTTC. As protein: CSVEGEGQYEQYF.

The chain is built from TRBV2 and TRBJ2-5; possibly TRBD2 for D (6 bases). The CDR3 is made up of 13 amino acids. V lost 7 bases and J lost 1, with 10 bases in between. Germline CDR1 reads SNHLY; CDR2 reads FYNNEI. The CDR3 sequence is CASTAGLQETQYF. As DNA, the CDR3 is TGTGCCAGCACCGCGGGGCTCCAAGAGACCCAGTACTTC.

This clone showed up just a few times. The rearrangement uses TRBV30 and TRBJ1-5; TRBD1 is a possible D gene (6 bases). The CDR3 runs to 17 residues. Germline CDR1 and CDR2: GTSNPN and SVGIG (reference sequence). V was pared by 5 bases and J by 0 bases, with 20 bases between. The CDR3 protein is CAWAPGHEHFSNQPQHF. CDR3 nucleotide sequence: TGTGCCTGGGCCCCGGGACATGAGCATTTTAGCAATCAGCCCCAGCATTTT. Looking up the rest from reference TRBV30 and TRBJ1-5 gives the full variable domain: SQTIHQWPATLVQPVGSPLSLECTVEGTSNPNLYWYRQAAGRGLQLLFYSVGIGQISSEVPQNLSASRPQDRQFILSSKKLLLSDSGFYLCAWAPGHEHFSNQPQHFGDGTRLSIL.